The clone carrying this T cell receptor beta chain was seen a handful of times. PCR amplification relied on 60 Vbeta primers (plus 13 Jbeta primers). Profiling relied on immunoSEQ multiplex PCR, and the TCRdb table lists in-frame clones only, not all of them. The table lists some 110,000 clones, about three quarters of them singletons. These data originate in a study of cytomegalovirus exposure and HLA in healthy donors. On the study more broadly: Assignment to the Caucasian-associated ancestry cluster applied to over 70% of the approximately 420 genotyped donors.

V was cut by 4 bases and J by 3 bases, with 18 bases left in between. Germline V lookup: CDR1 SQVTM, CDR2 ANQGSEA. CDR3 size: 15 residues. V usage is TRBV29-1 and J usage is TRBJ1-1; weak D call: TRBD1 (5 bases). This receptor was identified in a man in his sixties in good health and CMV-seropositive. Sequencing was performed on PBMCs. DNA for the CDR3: TGCAGCGTTGCCCGACAGCCCTTGGCGGACACTGAAGCTTTCTTT. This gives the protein CSVARQPLADTEAFF.